The clone carrying this TCR beta chain was picked up one time. Its specificity is unknown. This entry belongs to a study of T cell responses to AZD1222 COVID-19 vaccine. Study findings and constraints: A rise in Spike-specific TCR breadth and depth followed two AZD1222 doses. The CD4 TCRs associated with vaccination extended across spike and predominated at 160-218 and 743-854.

Trimming stripped 2 bases from V and 8 bases from J, with 6 bases between. Germline CDR1 reads SQVTM; CDR2 reads ANQGSEA. The CDR3 sequence is 10 residues long. The data were produced by immunoSEQ multiplex PCR, yet TCRdb's version contains in-frame clones alone and is incomplete. Among some 130,000 clones, 85% were seen once, and the ten largest hold 7.9%. V is TRBV29-1 and J is TRBJ1-1; possibly TRBD1 for D (6 bases). The input for sequencing was peripheral blood, taken 28 days after the second dose of the MenACWY control vaccine. The sequence was collected from an adult who received the MenACWY meningococcal vaccine as a control. CDR3 amino acids: CSVERGEAFF. The CDR3 nucleotides are TGCAGCGTTGAAAGGGGGGAAGCTTTCTTT.